The source of this T cell receptor beta chain is a study of cytomegalovirus exposure and HLA in healthy donors. Details on this clone: Its antigen is undetermined. The sample has other DNA sequences that encode this CDR3 too.

Study-level results: Altogether, 150 to 200 TCR beta chains were recorded as cytomegalovirus-associated. V- and J-gene trimming of TCR beta was linked (in a later analysis) to a missense DCLRE1C variant. TRBV6-2, TRBV6-3 and other indistinguishable V segments were excluded.

Germline V gene sequence: CDR1 SNHLY, CDR2 FYNNEI. CDR3 length equals 11 residues. Trimming cost V 4 bases and J 4 bases, with 5 bases left between them. Donors were nominally healthy when sampled, though unrecorded immune exposures were likely. The PCR had 60 Vbeta and 13 Jbeta primers. This table comes from immunoSEQ multiplex PCR, and its TCRdb copy is limited to in-frame clones, with some not included. Here the sample spans 150,000 to 200,000 clones, more than 75% being singletons. The TCR was taken from a woman between 18 and 29 years old in good health and CMV-seronegative. The gene calls are TRBV2 and TRBJ2-7; D remains unclear. The sequenced sample consisted of PBMCs. The chain's CDR3 is CASSARYEQYF. CDR3 bases: TGTGCCAGCAGTGCCAGATACGAGCAGTACTTC.